The present T cell receptor (beta chain) was sequenced within a study of T cells in Graves' hyperthyroidism and ophthalmopathy (dated by TCRdb to about 2019). Background for the entire study: Peripheral blood was sampled at the time of initial diagnosis, prior to any treatment. To identify distinguishing TCR V-J signatures, a discovery cohort of 100 or so patients was used, comprising 40 to 45 with Graves' ophthalmopathy and 57 with stable Graves' hyperthyroidism. An independent validation cohort of 18 to 20 hyperthyroidism patients and about 15 patients who later progressed to ophthalmopathy tested prospective prediction of ophthalmopathy. The 75 to 100 discovery patients were randomly divided into training and test sets at a 7:3 ratio. Thyroid tissue and blood T-cell repertoires from over 5 Graves' hyperthyroidism patients were also compared in the study. After blood sampling, hyperthyroidism patients were treated with methimazole at a starting dose of 30 mg daily, and ophthalmopathy patients were treated with high-dose intravenous methylprednisolone. The paper describes TCR Vbeta CDR3 sequencing of 140 or so peripheral blood samples, made up of approximately 40 ophthalmopathy patients, more than 70 hyperthyroidism patients and approximately 17 progressor patients.

Graves' hyperthyroidism was defined as stable when no progression to ophthalmopathy occurred over 18 months of follow-up. Hyperthyroidism patients were aged 18 to 65 years and newly diagnosed, with disease duration of less than 2 months. Any patient with an uncontrolled infection, another autoimmune disease, pregnancy or lactation was excluded. Diagnoses were based on clinical symptoms, serum thyroxine and TRAb, thyroid ultrasound and orbital computed tomography. PBMCs were isolated from 7.5 to 10 ml of fresh peripheral blood by Ficoll-Paque density gradient centrifugation. Total RNA was extracted with Trizol reagent, and quality was checked on an Agilent 2100 Bioanalyzer. This clonotype was detected many times. There is no known antigen for this receptor. Base qualities are not provided; no much larger clone lies one nucleotide away. V is reduced by 2 bases and J by 5 bases, leaving a spacing of 10 bases between them. CDR3 length: 14 amino acids, cysteine to phenylalanine. Of the read, only the CDR3 DNA is kept; its 42 bases are in frame from base 1. The germline V gene specifies MDHEN as CDR1 and SYDVKM as CDR2.

The research as a whole found: A model built on a 13 V-J signature distinguished ophthalmopathy from stable hyperthyroidism, reaching 85% to 90% sensitivity and about 81% specificity in cross-validation and 80%/75% in testing. During validation, the model predicted progression to ophthalmopathy a median of about 5.9 months ahead of onset, with more than 55% sensitivity and almost 75% specificity. Most expanded thyroid clonotypes (frequency above 0.001) were also detected in blood, a finding suggesting that blood repertoires may reflect thyroid immune responses. Sample size was not statistically predetermined, and investigators were not blinded to group allocation.

The TCR beta CDR3 regions were amplified from the RNA transcripts. For the first round of RT-PCR on the TCR CDR3, the HTBI primer set was used together with the Qiagen OneStep RT-PCR kit. A second multiplex PCR round built the libraries, followed by size selection and purification. Paired-end sequencing of the libraries was performed with 100 bp reads on an Illumina HiSeq2000. The study's processing was this. SOAPnuke was used to process the raw data, throwing out any read that contained adapters or uncalled bases, had a mean Phred below 15, or lacked an exact constant-primer or identifier match. COPE v1.2.5 was used to merge the high-quality paired reads, and each unique nucleotide sequence was defined as a clonotype. MiTCR v1.1 was used to align clonotypes to the IMGT TRBV, TRBD and TRBJ reference segments. The analysis included only V-J combinations with a frequency above 0.0001, which together covered around 99% of the repertoires. A TCS score was defined as the ratio of F50 (clonal expansion) to E x V (chaos), with BLOSUM62-based TCRdist applied between CDR3 peptides within each V-J. Welch's t-statistics and random forest reduced 514 V-J features to roughly 13, which were used in a naive Bayes classifier (R e1071). Clones were called with MiXCR by TCRdb after fastp trimmed the public reads at Q25, and only in-frame beta chains were retained. Rows are combined by CDR3 protein, so each entry shows the most common genes and DNA. V and J calls and clone size were set by TCRdb, not the authors. For this sample there are about 570,000 distinct CDR3 sequences; about 15% appear just once. 11% to 15% of the sample is held by the ten biggest clonotypes.

This receptor was identified in a woman aged 40 to 50 with Graves' hyperthyroidism. This chain is built from TRBV28 and TRBJ1-5, with the D segment identity uncertain. The source material was blood. In nucleotide form, the sequence is TGTGCCAGCAGTTTAAAGGGAGTGTATCAGCCCCAGCATTTT. It translates as CASSLKGVYQPQHF.